The TCR beta chain under discussion was sequenced for a study of early stage breast cancer tumors. About the research overall: Most invasive tumors, about 80% of the 16, were ER+/PR+/HER2-.

TCRdb's table, derived via immunoSEQ multiplex PCR, lists solely in-frame clones and lacks some. The top ten clones hold 1.4% of a sample with 44,000 or so clones, 83% of them seen once. Findings and caveats of the study: Blood repertoires resembled normal breast more than tumor. Compared with adjacent normal breast tissue, tumors showed roughly 2.5-fold greater T cell density and higher clonality. Commonly generated sequences made up most enriched TCRB sequences shared between patients.

A note on this clone: Its specificity is not known.

This TCR came from a person aged 45-60 years with breast cancer. Sequencing input: blood.

The CDR3 region is CASSESVSGRADTQYF. The CDR3 nucleotides read TGCGCCAGCAGTGAAAGTGTCAGCGGGAGGGCAGATACGCAGTATTTT. The rearrangement uses TRBV10-2 and TRBJ2-3, with TRBD2 identical over 10 bases. Germline lookup yields CDR1 WSHSY and CDR2 SAAADI. This CDR3 comprises 16 residues. The junction had 7 bases not matched to a gene; V was cut back by 3 bases and J by 4 bases.